The sequence of this TCR beta chain was determined in a study of blood T cell repertoires in COVID-19. Study information: The United States, Italy and Spain supplied acute and convalescent COVID-19 samples. The cDNA or gDNA used as material had been derived from T cells, B-cell-depleted T cells, or PBMCs.

Here immunoSEQ multiplex PCR was the method, and the copy in TCRdb shows in-frame clones only, minus some. In the table there are roughly 160,000 clones, approximately 85% of which are singletons. Seattle-derived patients entered the study during active infection and were followed longitudinally. Sequencing was carried out using peripheral blood. The clonotype was recovered from a man at least 80 years old with COVID-19, enrolled during active disease.

The CDR3 DNA is TGCGCCAGCAGTTTTACTAGCGGGGGGGTGGATACGCAGTATTTT. This gives the protein CASSFTSGGVDTQYF. V gene TRBV10-2 combines with J gene TRBJ2-3, with 13 bases matching TRBD2. V shed 5 bases, J shed 6 bases, and the junction held 5 bases outside the gene matches. CDR1 and CDR2 from the germline V gene are WSHSY and SAAADI. The CDR3 covers 15 residues.